The T cell receptor beta chain under discussion was sequenced for a study of human thymus T cells. Study-wide results and limits: Apparent skewing of V and J gene usage characterized both thymic and blood repertoires. Thymic repertoires of unrelated individuals were reported in related research to overlap highly.

Some clones are missing from TCRdb's copy, which holds only in-frame ones; the method was immunoSEQ multiplex PCR. The data show under 150,000 clones, with around 95% seen just once and 0.02% to 0.03% held by the top ten. The source of the thymus tissue was resections taken during corrective heart surgery. The people who donated were healthy Finnish babies having corrective surgery for congenital heart defects. Turning to this clone: The target antigen is unknown.

CDR1 is MNHNS, CDR2 SASEGT, per germline. This CDR3 contains 16 residues. V lost 0 bases, J lost 0 bases, and 8 bases lay in between. This sequence was found in a boy younger than two with a congenital heart defect but otherwise immunologically healthy. Sequenced material: thymus tissue. V usage is TRBV6-1 and J usage is TRBJ2-2, with D perhaps matching TRBD1 (5 bases). The CDR3 sequence is CASSEAGPSNTGELFF. Written as DNA, the CDR3 is TGTGCCAGCAGTGAAGCGGGGCCCTCGAACACCGGGGAGCTGTTTTTT.